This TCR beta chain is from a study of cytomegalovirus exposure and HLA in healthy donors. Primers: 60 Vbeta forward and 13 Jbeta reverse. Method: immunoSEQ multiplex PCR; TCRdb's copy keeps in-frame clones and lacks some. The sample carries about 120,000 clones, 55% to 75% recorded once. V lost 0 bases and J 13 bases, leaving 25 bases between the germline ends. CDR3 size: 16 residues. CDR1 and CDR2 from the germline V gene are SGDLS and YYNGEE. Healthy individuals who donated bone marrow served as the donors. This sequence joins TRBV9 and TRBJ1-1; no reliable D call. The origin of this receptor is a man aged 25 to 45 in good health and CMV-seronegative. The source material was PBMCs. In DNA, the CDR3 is TGTGCCAGCAGCGTAGACCCCCGGGTCCTTGCCCCATCAGATTTCTTT. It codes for CASSVDPRVLAPSDFF.